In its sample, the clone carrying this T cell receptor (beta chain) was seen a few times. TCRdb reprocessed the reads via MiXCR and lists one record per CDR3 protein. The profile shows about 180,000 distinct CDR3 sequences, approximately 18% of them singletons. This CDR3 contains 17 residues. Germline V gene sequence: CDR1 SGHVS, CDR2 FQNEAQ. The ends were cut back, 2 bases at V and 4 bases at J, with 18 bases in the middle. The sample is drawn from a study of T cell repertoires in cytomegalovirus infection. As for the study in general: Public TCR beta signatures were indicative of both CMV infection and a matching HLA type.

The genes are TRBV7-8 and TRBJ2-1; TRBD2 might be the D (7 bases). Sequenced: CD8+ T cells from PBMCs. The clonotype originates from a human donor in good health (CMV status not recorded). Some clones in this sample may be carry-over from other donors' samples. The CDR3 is CASSLRKGRGLYNEQFF. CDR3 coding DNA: TGTGCCAGCAGCTTAAGAAAGGGCAGGGGACTATACAATGAGCAGTTCTTC.